The rows below give T cell receptor beta chains drawn from one sample of a study of T cells in Graves' hyperthyroidism and ophthalmopathy. TCRdb called the multiplex PCR reads again in MiXCR, with one record for every CDR3 protein. The table includes about half a million distinct CDR3 sequences, approximately 16% detected once. The specimen was blood. These receptors came from a woman aged 25 to 39 with Graves' ophthalmopathy. CDR3s include the opening cysteine and the closing phenylalanine or tryptophan. The D gene is left open where the match is weak. Some rows mark clone size as missing; the rest say once, few, many or name a class of expanded clone.

J gene	V gene	clone size	D gene	CDR3 DNA	CDR3 protein
TRBJ2-4	TRBV6-2/TRBV6-3	-	TRBD1	TGTGCCAGCAGTTACTCCCCTGGACAGGGGCAGAGCTTC	CASSYSPGQGQSF
TRBJ2-7	TRBV27	-	-	TGTGCCAGCAGTTTTGGGGGATTCGAGCAGTACTTC	CASSFGGFEQYF
TRBJ1-4	TRBV5-1	few	TRBD1	TGCGCCAGCAGTTCGACAGGGTCCACTAATGAAAAACTGCTTTTT	CASSSTGSTNEKLLF
TRBJ2-3	TRBV28	many	-	TGTGCCAGCAGTTTAGATCGGGACTTCTGGGGCACAGATACGCAGTATTTT	CASSLDRDFWGTDTQYF
TRBJ2-7	TRBV12-3/TRBV12-4	many	-	TGTGCCAGCAGCTTGCTTCAGGGGAACGAGCAGTACTTC	CASSLLQGNEQYF
TRBJ2-7	TRBV6-1	few	TRBD2	TGTGCCAGCAGTGAACAGCCTAGCGGGAGCTACGAGCAGTACTTC	CASSEQPSGSYEQYF
TRBJ2-7	TRBV28	few	-	TGTGCCAGCAGTTTTGGGGGGCCCAACGAGCAGTACTTC	CASSFGGPNEQYF
TRBJ2-1	TRBV7-6	many	-	TGTGCCAGCAGCTTAACCGAAAGGGGGGCGCAGTTCTTC	CASSLTERGAQFF
TRBJ1-1	TRBV28	few	-	TGTGCCAGCCCTACCGCACAGGGGAACACTGAAGCTTTCTTT	CASPTAQGNTEAFF
TRBJ2-7	TRBV19	many	-	TGTGCCAGTAGTAGTTTAGGTCGTACCGGACAGTTCTCCTACGAGCAGTACTTC	CASSSLGRTGQFSYEQYF
TRBJ2-4	TRBV12-3/TRBV12-4	-	TRBD1	TGTGCCAGCACCCTCACAGGGGCCCAAAGCATTCAGTACTTC	CASTLTGAQSIQYF
TRBJ2-7	TRBV18	few	-	TGTGCCAGCTCACCTGGAGGTGCAGGGAACGAGCAGTACTTC	CASSPGGAGNEQYF
TRBJ2-5	TRBV9	few	TRBD2	TGTGCCAGCAGCGTAGCGGGCGGGAGGGTTGAGACCCAGTACTTC	CASSVAGGRVETQYF
TRBJ2-2	TRBV27	few	-	TGTGCCAGCAGTTTACACTTCATCACCGGGGAGCTGTTTTTT	CASSLHFITGELFF
TRBJ2-2	TRBV6-2/TRBV6-3	many	-	TGTGCCAGCAGTTCAAGGGACACCGGGGAGCTGTTTTTT	CASSSRDTGELFF
TRBJ2-7	TRBV7-2	many	-	TGTGCCAGCAGCTTAGCGGCGGGTGACGAGCAGTACTTC	CASSLAAGDEQYF
TRBJ2-7	TRBV9	many	TRBD1	TGTGCCAGCAGCGTAGAGGGGACAGGGGGCTACGAGCAGTACTTC	CASSVEGTGGYEQYF
TRBJ1-1	TRBV12-3/TRBV12-4	many	-	TGTGCCAGCACCCTTGGGGTCTCCAGGGACACTGAAGCTTTCTTT	CASTLGVSRDTEAFF
TRBJ1-5	TRBV3-1	many	-	TGTGCCAGCAGCCAAGATAGTTACCAGCCCCAGCATTTT	CASSQDSYQPQHF
TRBJ2-5	TRBV2	many	-	TGTGCCAGCACCGTGACACTTCCGGGGGAGACCCAGTACTTC	CASTVTLPGETQYF
TRBJ2-7	TRBV18	many	TRBD2	TGTGCCAGCTCACCGGGGCTAGCGGGAACCTACGAGCAGTACTTC	CASSPGLAGTYEQYF
TRBJ1-4	TRBV6-1	few	-	TGTGCCAGCTTACCCCGCCCTGGGGGAAATGAAAAACTGTTTTTT	CASLPRPGGNEKLFF
TRBJ2-2	TRBV27	-	TRBD2	TGTGCCAGCAGTTATTTAGCGGGTTCCGGCTCCGGGGAGCTGTTTTTT	CASSYLAGSGSGELFF
TRBJ2-3	TRBV29-1	many	TRBD2	TGCAGCGTGTGGGACTATCGCACAGATACGCAGTATTTT	CSVWDYRTDTQYF
TRBJ2-7	TRBV6-1	many	TRBD2	TGTGCCAGCGGGGGTATTTCGACGGGAGGGCCGGCCGAGCAGTACTTC	CASGGISTGGPAEQYF
TRBJ1-2	TRBV28	many	-	TGTGCCAGCGGACCTGCTGCTGCTGACTATGGCTACACCTTC	CASGPAAADYGYTF
TRBJ2-2	TRBV12-3/TRBV12-4	-	TRBD2	TGTGCCAGCAGCACCCGGCCGGGACTAGCGGGAGTGTTGAACACCGGGGAGCCGTTTTTT	CASSTRPGLAGVLNTGEPFF
TRBJ1-5	TRBV6-2/TRBV6-3	many	-	TGTGCCAGCAGTTATGCCGGGACGGCTGGCGAGCATTTT	CASSYAGTAGEHF
TRBJ2-1	TRBV20-1	few	-	TGCAGTGCTAGAGATAGGGCATCTTACCTTCACAATGAGCAGTTCTTC	CSARDRASYLHNEQFF
TRBJ1-1	TRBV6-2/TRBV6-3	many	TRBD1	TGTGCCAGCAGTTACCCAATGGACAGGACCATGAACACTGAAGCTTTCTTT	CASSYPMDRTMNTEAFF